This T cell receptor beta chain was sequenced for a study of radiotherapy plus CTLA-4 blockade in lung cancer. Study-level information: Objective responses arose in roughly 20% of patients, and around 30% experienced disease control.

Sequencing was performed with immunoSEQ multiplex PCR; in TCRdb, only in-frame clones are kept and a portion is missing. The table shows under 90,000 clones, with 55% to 75% occurring only once. The specimen was peripheral blood, collected from a patient treated with radiotherapy plus ipilimumab. The TCR comes from a human donor with non-small cell lung cancer that progressed on radiotherapy plus ipilimumab.

This CDR3 is CASSLGRRDSPLHF. As DNA, the CDR3 is TGTGCCAGCAGTTTGGGACGGCGTGATTCACCCCTCCACTTT. The genes are TRBV28 and TRBJ1-6, with a weak D call TRBD1 (5 bases). The V gene lost 3 bases and the J gene lost 8 bases, with 11 bases spanning the gap. CDR1 is MDHEN, CDR2 SYDVKM, per germline. The CDR3 is 14 amino acids.